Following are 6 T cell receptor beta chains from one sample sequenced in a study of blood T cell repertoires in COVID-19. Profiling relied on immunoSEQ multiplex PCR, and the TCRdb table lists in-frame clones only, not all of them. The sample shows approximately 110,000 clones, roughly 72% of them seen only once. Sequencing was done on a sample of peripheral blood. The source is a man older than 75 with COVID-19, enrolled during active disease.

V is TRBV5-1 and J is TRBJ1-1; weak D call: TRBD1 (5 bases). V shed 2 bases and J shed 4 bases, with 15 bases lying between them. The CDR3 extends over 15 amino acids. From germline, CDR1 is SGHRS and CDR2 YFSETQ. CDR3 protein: CASSFLGTGGTEAFF. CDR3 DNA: TGCGCCAGCAGCTTCTTAGGTACAGGCGGCACTGAAGCTTTCTTT.

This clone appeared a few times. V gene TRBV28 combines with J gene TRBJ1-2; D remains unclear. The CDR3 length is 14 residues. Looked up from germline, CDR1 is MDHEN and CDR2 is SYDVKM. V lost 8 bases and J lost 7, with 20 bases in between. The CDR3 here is CASVPTFRVSGYTF. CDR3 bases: TGTGCCAGCGTACCTACTTTCCGGGTGTCTGGCTACACCTTC.

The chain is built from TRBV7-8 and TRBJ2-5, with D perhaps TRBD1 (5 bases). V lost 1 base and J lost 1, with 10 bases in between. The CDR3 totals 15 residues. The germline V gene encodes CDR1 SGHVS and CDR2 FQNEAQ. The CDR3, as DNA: TGTGCCAGCAGCTTAGGAGCAGGGTCCCAAGAGACCCAGTACTTC. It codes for CASSLGAGSQETQYF. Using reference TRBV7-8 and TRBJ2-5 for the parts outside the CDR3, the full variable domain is GAGVSQSPRYKVAKRGQDVALRCDPISGHVSLFWYQQALGQGPEFLTYFQNEAQLDKSGLPSDRFFAERPEGSVSTLKIQRTQQEDSAVYLCASSLGAGSQETQYFGPGTRLLVL.

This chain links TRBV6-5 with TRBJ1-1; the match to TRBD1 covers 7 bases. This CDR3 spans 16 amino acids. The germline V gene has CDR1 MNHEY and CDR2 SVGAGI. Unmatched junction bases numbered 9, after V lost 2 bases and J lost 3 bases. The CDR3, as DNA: TGTGCCAGCAGTTACGCCCACAGGGGCGATTACACTGAAGCTTTCTTT. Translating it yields CASSYAHRGDYTEAFF.

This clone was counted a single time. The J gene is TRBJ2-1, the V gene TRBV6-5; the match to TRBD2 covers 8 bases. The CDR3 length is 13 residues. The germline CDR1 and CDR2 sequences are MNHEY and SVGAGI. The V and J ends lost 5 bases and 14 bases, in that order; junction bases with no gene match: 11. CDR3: CASSRGGGTREFF. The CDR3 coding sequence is TGTGCCAGCAGTCGAGGAGGTGGGACTAGGGAGTTCTTC.

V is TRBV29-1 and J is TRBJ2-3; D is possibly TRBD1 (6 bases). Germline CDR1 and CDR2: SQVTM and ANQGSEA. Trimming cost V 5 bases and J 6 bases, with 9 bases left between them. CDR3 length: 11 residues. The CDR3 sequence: CSVLQGDTQYF. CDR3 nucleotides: TGCAGCGTTTTACAGGGTGATACGCAGTATTTT.